This TCR beta chain is from a study of T-cell reconstitution after alpha-beta-depleted transplantation in children. CDR3 length: 16 residues. The J segment lost 0 bases and the V segment lost 7 bases, leaving 9 bases of the junction unmatched. Germline CDR1 is SGHTA and CDR2 is FQGNSA. Unique molecular identifiers were used to barcode this TCRbeta library. TCRdb called the PCR reads again in MiXCR, with one record for every CDR3 protein. The table lists about 300,000 distinct CDR3 sequences, roughly 7.8% of them singletons, with around 10% in the top ten. General study results and limits: The authors attributed T-cell counts and diversity one year after transplant mostly to newly produced T cells. By about two months after transplant, alpha-beta T cells reportedly arose from several hundred graft clones that had expanded.

Worth noting for this clonotype: The antigen is not known.

The sample in question was peripheral blood, obtained 360 days after TCRalphabeta/CD19-depleted stem cell transplant. The J gene is TRBJ2-1, the V gene TRBV7-2; 7 bases fit TRBD2. The clonotype originates from a female patient aged 2 to 10 who had a stem cell transplant for Fanconi anemia, so the T cells may come from the graft donor. Written as DNA, the CDR3 is TGTGCCAGCACGCCCTGGGGGGGTAGCTCCTACAATGAGCAGTTCTTC. Protein product: CASTPWGGSSYNEQFF.